Listed here are 30 T cell receptor beta chains from one sample, sequenced in a study of read filtering for tumor transcriptome and immune sequencing. From about 400 ng of RNA, a library with molecular barcoded alpha/delta and beta/gamma adaptors was made. TCRdb re-called the reads with MiXCR, one entry per CDR3 protein. This repertoire shows approximately 90,000 distinct CDR3 sequences, roughly an eighth found once; its top ten account for more than 13%. The specimen was a population of CD138-negative cells sorted from bone marrow. These TCRs come from a donor aged 40 or over with multiple myeloma.

The sample holds many counts of this clonotype. The chain uses TRBV20-1 and TRBJ2-5; 8 nucleotides match TRBD1. CDR1 DFQATT and CDR2 SNEGSKA come from the germline V gene (reference sequence). The length of the CDR3 is 15 residues. After removal of 1 base from V and 1 base from J, the junction contained 5 bases not matched to a gene. CDR3: CSARGRGTGQETQYF. The CDR3 region has the DNA TGCAGTGCTAGAGGTCGAGGGACAGGCCAAGAGACCCAGTACTTC.

As for this clonotype: Given the absence of the conserved phenylalanine or tryptophan at the CDR3 end, a read error is likely. DNA of the CDR3: TGTGCCAGCAGCTTAGTGGCGGGCACCTATGGCTACACCCTC. Translation: CASSLVAGTYGYTL. This sequence joins TRBV11-2 and TRBJ1-2; no clear D. Germline CDR1 SGHAT, CDR2 FQNNGV. The germline V and J ends were trimmed by 1 base and 4 bases, with 10 bases remaining between them. The length of the CDR3 is 14 residues.

This clonotype was counted at least ten times. The rearrangement joins TRBV6-2 or TRBV6-3 to TRBJ1-5; 8 nucleotides align to TRBD1. J lost 3 bases, V lost 2 bases, and 3 bases had no gene match. The CDR3 totals 15 residues. CDR1 is MNHEY, CDR2 SVGEGT, per germline. The CDR3, as DNA: TGTGCCAGCAGTTACGACAGGGGTATCAATCAGCCCCAGCATTTT. Translation gives CASSYDRGINQPQHF.

V usage is TRBV20-1 and J usage is TRBJ2-2, with D hard to call. The germline V and J ends were trimmed by 1 base and 3 bases, with 9 bases remaining between them. Germline CDR1 is DFQATT and CDR2 is SNEGSKA (reference sequence). The CDR3 sequence is 14 residues long. The CDR3: CSARVLEYTGELFF. Here the CDR3 DNA reads TGCAGTGCTAGAGTCCTCGAGTACACCGGGGAGCTGTTTTTT.

This clonotype was seen only a few times. The CDR3 region is CSAPRSSGSFYEQYF. The DNA for the CDR3 is TGCAGTGCCCCCCGGTCCAGCGGAAGTTTCTACGAGCAGTACTTC. The chain is built from TRBV20-1 and TRBJ2-7; possible D gene TRBD2, 5 bases. Germline V CDR1 and CDR2: DFQATT, SNEGSKA (reference sequence). The CDR3 contains 15 residues. V lost 6 bases and J lost 3, with 21 bases in between.

Many counts were recorded for this clonotype. The chain uses TRBV5-1 and TRBJ2-1, with D perhaps TRBD2 (5 bases). This CDR3 has 14 residues. CDR1 and CDR2 from the germline V gene are SGHRS and YFSETQ. Between the trimmed V and J ends, which lost 4 bases and 1 base, there was a span of 9 bases. The CDR3 loop reads CASSPTTSYNEQFF. For the CDR3, the DNA is TGCGCCAGCAGCCCGACTACATCCTACAATGAGCAGTTCTTC.

This clonotype came up many times. V and J are TRBV24-1 and TRBJ2-1; 14 bases match TRBD2. V dropped 3 bases and J dropped 2; count of bases not matched to a gene: 5. Germline CDR1 reads KGHDR; CDR2 reads SFDVKD. This CDR3 has 18 residues. The DNA of the CDR3 is TGTGCCACCAGTGATACCGGGACTAGCGGGAGTCCCTACAATGAGCAGTTCTTC. Amino acid sequence: CATSDTGTSGSPYNEQFF.

In this sample, this clonotype turned up a few times. One end of the junction is discordant with germline, which a read error may explain. This chain uses TRBV7-3 with TRBJ2-1; 7 bases are a match to TRBD2. The CDR3 is made up of 17 amino acids. Germline V lookup: CDR1 SGHTA, CDR2 FQGTGA. In DNA, the CDR3 is TGTGCCGGCAGCTTAACCGGGTACGGGAGGTCTTACAATGAGCAGTTCTTC. It specifies CAGSLTGYGRSYNEQFF.

As to this clonotype: A single base separates this from a much larger clone, so it may be a read error. Here the CDR3 omits its conserved ending phenylalanine or tryptophan, so a read error is the likely source. The chain's CDR3 is CSAPTGANVLTL. The CDR3 nucleotides are TGCAGTGCTCCGACTGGGGCCAACGTCCTGACTTTG. The rearrangement uses TRBV20-1 and TRBJ2-6; unclear D gene. The CDR3 length is 12 residues. Per the germline V gene, CDR1 is DFQATT and CDR2 is SNEGSKA (reference sequence). V lost 5 bases, J lost 2 bases, and 4 bases lay in between.

The sample holds many counts of this clonotype. The rearrangement links TRBV10-1 to TRBJ1-1; 7 nucleotides align to TRBD1. This CDR3 is 14 amino acids long. The germline CDR1 and CDR2 sequences are WNHNN and SYGVQD (reference sequence). J lost 4 bases, V lost 5 bases, and 7 bases had no gene match. The CDR3, as DNA: TGCGCCAGCAGTAAGACAGGGAGCGGCACTGAAGCTTTCTTT. This codes for CASSKTGSGTEAFF.

This clonotype was recorded at least ten times. The CDR3 DNA reads TGTGCCAGCACGACGAGGGGAGGACACAAAGAGACCCAGTACTTC. Amino acids: CASTTRGGHKETQYF. The chain combines TRBV12-3 or TRBV12-4 with TRBJ2-5; D may be TRBD2 (6 bases). The CDR3 sequence is 15 residues long. The V end was cut by 7 bases, the J end by 3 bases, with 18 bases between.

This clonotype was observed many times. The chain has TRBV5-1 and TRBJ2-2, with TRBD2 matching 10 bases. Germline V gene lookup returns CDR1 SGHRS and CDR2 YFSETQ. The CDR3 has 16 residues. J was trimmed by 6 bases and V by 0 bases; bases with no gene match: 5. The CDR3 loop is CASSLEKAGGPGELFF. CDR3 DNA sequence: TGCGCCAGCAGCTTGGAAAAAGCGGGAGGGCCCGGGGAGCTGTTTTTT.

This clonotype was seen a handful of times. J is TRBJ2-5 and V is TRBV14; 7 bases fit TRBD2. After removal of 4 bases from V and 0 bases from J, the junction contained 5 bases not matched to a gene. The germline CDR1 and CDR2 sequences are SGHDN and FVKESK. CDR3 length equals 15 residues. The CDR3: CASSLAGVYQETQYF. Written as DNA, the CDR3 is TGTGCCAGCAGCCTTGCGGGAGTCTACCAAGAGACCCAGTACTTC.

This clonotype was detected ten times or more. The V gene is TRBV5-1, the J gene TRBJ2-1; maybe TRBD2 (5 bases). Trimming took off 6 bases at V and 6 bases at J, with 19 bases between the two ends. In germline, CDR1 is SGHRS, CDR2 YFSETQ. The CDR3 consists of 15 residues. The CDR3 DNA reads TGCGCCAGCACCAAAGAGCCCGGGGTAAGCAATGAGCAGTTCTTC. As protein: CASTKEPGVSNEQFF.

This clonotype appeared many times. The rearrangement uses TRBV28 and TRBJ2-1, with a possible D match to TRBD1 (6 bases). The germline V gene encodes CDR1 MDHEN and CDR2 SYDVKM. Trimming cost V 5 bases and J 0 bases, with 20 bases left between them. The CDR3 runs to 18 residues. The CDR3 sequence is CASSIYRGADSSYNEQFF. The CDR3 bases are TGTGCCAGCAGTATATATAGGGGAGCGGACAGCTCCTACAATGAGCAGTTCTTC. Full variable domain (missing parts from reference TRBV28 and TRBJ2-1): DVKVTQSSRYLVKRTGEKVFLECVQDMDHENMFWYRQDPGLGLRLIYFSYDVKMKEKGDIPEGYSVSREKKERFSLILESASTNQTSMYLCASSIYRGADSSYNEQFFGPGTRLTVL.

Ten or more counts support this clonotype. The genes are TRBV4-1 and TRBJ1-4; maybe TRBD1 (5 bases). The ends were cut back, 2 bases at V and 5 bases at J, with 12 bases in the middle. Germline V lookup: CDR1 MGHRA, CDR2 YSYEKL. This CDR3 comprises 15 residues. The CDR3 spells CASSQLGRGNEKLFF. CDR3 bases: TGCGCCAGCAGCCAACTCGGGCGGGGGAATGAAAAACTGTTTTTT.

This clonotype was seen at least ten times. The gene calls are TRBV29-1 and TRBJ2-7; 7 bases are a match to TRBD1. Germline-derived CDR1 and CDR2 are SQVTM and ANQGSEA. V shed 4 bases, J shed 2 bases, and the junction held 8 bases outside the gene matches. This CDR3 comprises 14 residues. As DNA, the CDR3 is TGCAGCGTTGCCCAACAGGGGTCTACCTACGAGCAGTACTTC. This gives the protein CSVAQQGSTYEQYF.

The CDR3 sequence is CSARSTPEETQYF. CDR3 in DNA: TGCAGTGCTAGATCGACTCCAGAGGAGACCCAGTACTTC. The chain uses TRBV20-1 and TRBJ2-5; D gene unclear. The V gene lost 2 bases and the J gene lost 5 bases, with 12 bases spanning the gap. Germline-derived CDR1 and CDR2 are DFQATT and SNEGSKA (reference sequence). This CDR3 contains 13 residues.

At least ten counts were recorded for this clonotype. The V gene is TRBV20-1, the J gene TRBJ2-3, with a weak D call TRBD2 (6 bases). Germline loops: CDR1 DFQATT, CDR2 SNEGSKA (reference sequence). The CDR3 runs 14 residues. V was trimmed by 1 base and J by 0 bases, leaving 8 bases between them. In DNA form, the CDR3 reads TGCAGTGCTAGAGGCGGGGCGAGCACAGATACGCAGTATTTT. Its protein is CSARGGASTDTQYF.

A word on this clonotype: A much larger clone is a single base away; this may be a read error. CDR3 region: CAGSLDDSYTDTQYF. CDR3 in DNA: TGTGCCGGCAGCTTAGATGACAGCTACACAGATACGCAGTATTTT. This rearrangement joins TRBV11-3 to TRBJ2-3; a possible D gene is TRBD1 (5 bases). The CDR3 is 15 amino acids. Per germline, CDR1 SGHNT and CDR2 YENEEA.

This clonotype was counted ten times or more. CDR3 amino acids: CSARTSTYEQYF. The DNA for the CDR3 is TGCAGTGCCAGGACTTCAACCTACGAGCAGTACTTC. The chain employs TRBV20-1 and TRBJ2-7; TRBD2 might be the D (5 bases). The CDR3 contains 12 residues. Between the trimmed V and J ends, which lost 6 bases and 2 bases, there was a span of 11 bases. Per germline, CDR1 DFQATT and CDR2 SNEGSKA (reference sequence).

As concerns this clonotype: Possible read error: a much larger clone is one base away. V usage is TRBV5-1 and J usage is TRBJ2-2, with D possibly being TRBD1 (6 bases). V lost 6 bases to trimming and J lost 7 bases, with 16 bases between them. The germline V gene encodes CDR1 SGHRS and CDR2 YFSETQ. The CDR3 is made up of 14 amino acids. The CDR3 sequence: CASIQDSACGELFF. CDR3 in DNA: TGCGCCAGCATCCAGGACAGTGCCTGCGGGGAGCTGTTTTTT.

Many counts were recorded for this clonotype. The chain carries TRBV9 and TRBJ2-7; weak D call: TRBD2 (5 bases). The CDR3 loop spans 15 amino acids. From germline, CDR1 is SGDLS and CDR2 YYNGEE. Trimming pared 0 bases from V and 0 bases from J, leaving 10 bases between. The CDR3 protein is CASSVEAGPSYEQYF. The CDR3 nucleotides read TGTGCCAGCAGCGTAGAGGCGGGTCCCTCCTACGAGCAGTACTTC.

Details on this clonotype: This clone may be a read error of a much larger clone one base away. The chain uses TRBV6-2 or TRBV6-3 and TRBJ1-5; 7 bases line up with TRBD1. Trimming cost V 8 bases and J 9 bases; bases outside gene matches: 16. The CDR3 totals 15 residues. CDR1 is MNHEY and CDR2 is SVGEGT in the germline V gene. The CDR3 bases are TGTGCCAGCGACAGGGCTGACAGGGCGGGTCGGCCCCAGCATTTT. The encoded protein is CASDRADRAGRPQHF.

Worth noting for this clonotype: A read error may account for a junction end that differs from germline. The J gene is TRBJ2-1, the V gene TRBV3-1; 10 bases align to TRBD2. The CDR3 has 18 residues. In germline, CDR1 is LGHDT, CDR2 YNNKEL (reference sequence). CDR3 coding DNA: TGTGCCAGCAGCCAAGAGGTCCTAGCGGGAGTAGGAGGCAATGAGCAGTCCTTC. Amino acids: CASSQEVLAGVGGNEQSF.

Notes on this clonotype: A far larger clone is a single base away, which makes a read error likely. The chain carries TRBV10-3 and TRBJ2-1, with D maybe TRBD2 (6 bases). Germline V lookup: CDR1 ENHRY, CDR2 SYGVKD. This CDR3 spans 17 amino acids. The CDR3 sequence is CASSLILGTHRGHEQFF. CDR3 bases: TGTGCCAGCAGTTTGATTCTCGGGACTCACCGCGGGCATGAGCAGTTCTTC.

This clonotype was seen at least ten times. This rearrangement joins TRBV30 to TRBJ2-7; D gene ambiguous. The CDR3 loop spans 11 amino acids. Germline assignment: CDR1 GTSNPN and CDR2 SVGIG (reference sequence). Between the trimmed V and J ends, which lost 0 bases and 3 bases, there was a span of 3 bases. CDR3 nucleotide sequence: TGTGCCTGGAGTGTAAACTACGAGCAGTACTTC. Its translation is CAWSVNYEQYF.

This clonotype was seen ten or more times. The gene calls are TRBV7-8 and TRBJ2-3; 8 bases align to TRBD2. The germline CDR1 and CDR2 sequences are SGHVS and FQNEAQ. After removal of 5 bases from V and 1 base from J, the junction contained 8 bases not matched to a gene. The CDR3 is made up of 16 amino acids. The CDR3, as DNA: TGTGCCAGCAGCCAATCCGCGGGAGGCGGCACAGATACGCAGTATTTT. It is translated as CASSQSAGGGTDTQYF.

There are many counts of this clonotype. The chain combines TRBV5-1 with TRBJ1-4; 9 nucleotides agree with TRBD1. The germline CDR1 and CDR2 sequences are SGHRS and YFSETQ. The CDR3 totals 15 residues. V lost 3 bases, J lost 0 bases, and 0 bases stayed unmatched. The DNA of the CDR3 is TGCGCCAGCAGCTGGACAGGGGCAACTAATGAAAAACTGTTTTTT. Encoded protein: CASSWTGATNEKLFF.

In its sample, this clonotype was seen many times. The rearrangement uses TRBV28 and TRBJ1-5; no definite D call. CDR1 MDHEN and CDR2 SYDVKM come from the germline V gene. The germline V and J ends were trimmed by 5 bases and 3 bases, with 11 bases remaining between them. The CDR3 consists of 14 residues. The CDR3 loop reads CASSPRLNNQPQHF. As DNA, the CDR3 is TGTGCCAGCAGTCCCCGGTTAAACAATCAGCCCCAGCATTTT.